These 25 T cell receptor beta chains were all obtained from the same sample, sequenced in a study of T cell responses to AZD1222 COVID-19 vaccine. TCRdb's copy holds only in-frame clones and misses some; the assay was immunoSEQ multiplex PCR. Of 50,000 to 70,000 clones in the sample, approximately 89% were seen once. Sequenced here: peripheral blood, sampled 28 days after the second AZD1222 dose. The receptors originated from an adult who received the AZD1222 COVID-19 vaccine.

This sequence joins TRBV7-2 and TRBJ2-1; TRBD2 matches 10 bases. The CDR3 loop spans 15 amino acids. Losses at the gene ends were 1 base for V and 8 bases for J; bases not matched to a gene: 5. Germline CDR1 SGHTA, CDR2 FQGNSA. The CDR3 DNA follows: TGTGCCAGCAGCTTAGAAGGTAGCGGGAGGTATGAGCAGTTCTTC. This translates into CASSLEGSGRYEQFF.

This clone showed up just once. The chain links TRBV29-1 to TRBJ2-3, with TRBD1 matching over 8 bases. V shed 3 bases, J shed 5 bases, and the junction held 10 bases outside the gene matches. The CDR3 consists of 15 residues. Germline assignment: CDR1 SQVTM and CDR2 ANQGSEA. Here the CDR3 DNA reads TGCAGCGTTGACCCAAAGGGGACAGGTAGAGATACGCAGTATTTT. It encodes CSVDPKGTGRDTQYF.

This chain uses TRBV10-3 with TRBJ2-1; weak D call: TRBD2 (6 bases). V lost 0 bases and J 4 bases, leaving 13 bases between the germline ends. This CDR3 region has 16 residues. Germline assignment: CDR1 ENHRY and CDR2 SYGVKD. CDR3 protein: CAISESNAGGYNEQFF. CDR3 sequence (DNA): TGTGCCATCAGTGAGTCGAACGCCGGGGGATACAATGAGCAGTTCTTC.

The chain recombines TRBV27 with TRBJ2-3; possibly TRBD2 for D (5 bases). Trimming shortened V by 2 bases and J by 2 bases, and 5 bases separated the two germline ends. The germline V gene has CDR1 MNHEY and CDR2 SMNVEV (reference sequence). This CDR3 is 13 amino acids long. CDR3 in DNA: TGTGCCAGCAGTTTACGGGACACAGATACGCAGTATTTT. Translating it yields CASSLRDTDTQYF.

This chain connects TRBV28 to TRBJ1-2; D is unresolved. Germline CDR1 reads MDHEN; CDR2 reads SYDVKM. The V end lost 2 bases, the J end lost 6 bases, and 13 bases lay between the germline ends. The CDR3 consists of 14 residues. In DNA, the CDR3 is TGTGCCAGCAGTTTAATCGGCGGCCTACATGGCTACACCTTC. Its translation: CASSLIGGLHGYTF.

The J gene is TRBJ2-1, the V gene TRBV5-1, with a weak D call TRBD1 (6 bases). V was clipped by 1 base and J by 4 bases, with 9 bases between them. The CDR3 is 14 amino acids. Germline V gene data show CDR1 as SGHRS and CDR2 as YFSETQ. CDR3 in DNA: TGCGCCAGCAGCTTGACAGGGACGTACAATGAGCAGTTCTTC. This gives the protein CASSLTGTYNEQFF.

This chain uses TRBV29-1 with TRBJ2-2; no firm D call. Trimming shortened V by 7 bases and J by 6 bases, and 12 bases separated the two germline ends. CDR1 SQVTM and CDR2 ANQGSEA come from the germline V gene. The CDR3 covers 12 residues. As DNA, the CDR3 is TGCAGCGCCCGCACGGTTTCCGGGGAGCTGTTTTTT. As protein: CSARTVSGELFF.

This rearrangement joins TRBV15 to TRBJ2-3; D unresolved. CDR3 length equals 15 residues. The V end lost 3 bases, the J end lost 0 bases, and 10 bases lay between the germline ends. Germline CDR1 and CDR2: LNHNV and YYDKDF (reference sequence). This CDR3 reads CATSRRFYSTDTQYF. The CDR3 region has the DNA TGTGCCACCAGCAGGCGGTTCTATAGCACAGATACGCAGTATTTT. Based on the CDR3 plus reference TRBV15 and TRBJ2-3, the full variable domain is DAMVIQNPRYQVTQFGKPVTLSCSQTLNHNVMYWYQQKSSQAPKLLFHYYDKDFNNEADTPDNFQSRRPNTSFCFLDIRSPGLGDTAMYLCATSRRFYSTDTQYFGPGTRLTVL.

V gene TRBV11-2 combines with J gene TRBJ2-1; D gene uncertain. CDR1 and CDR2 (germline): SGHAT, FQNNGV. The V end was cut by 6 bases, the J end by 9 bases, with 12 bases between. The CDR3 contains 12 residues. The CDR3 DNA follows: TGTGCCAGCAGTCTAGGGTGGGGTGAGCAGTTCTTC. This gives the protein CASSLGWGEQFF.

This clone was observed a single time. The rearrangement joins TRBV24-1 to TRBJ1-6, with a possible D match to TRBD1 (6 bases). The ends were cut back, 9 bases at V and 10 bases at J, with 15 bases in the middle. The CDR3 is made up of 13 amino acids. Looked up from germline, CDR1 is KGHDR and CDR2 is SFDVKD. CDR3: CATQGGGTSPLHF. In nucleotides, the CDR3 is TGTGCCACCCAAGGGGGGGGGACGTCACCCCTCCACTTT.

This rearrangement joins TRBV7-2 to TRBJ2-1; D call uncertain. The CDR3 totals 16 residues. V was pared by 5 bases and J by 6 bases, with 20 bases between. Germline V gene lookup returns CDR1 SGHTA and CDR2 FQGNSA. CDR3 coding DNA: TGTGCCAGCAGCCCAAATGTGGCTGGCCTGGGCAATGAGCAGTTCTTC. Its protein product is CASSPNVAGLGNEQFF.

The chain uses TRBV27 and TRBJ2-2; no reliable D call. Looked up from germline, CDR1 is MNHEY and CDR2 is SMNVEV (reference sequence). This CDR3 contains 15 residues. The V and J ends lost 6 bases and 1 base respectively, with 12 bases between them. The CDR3 protein is CASRRQTGNTGELFF. The CDR3 DNA is TGTGCCAGCAGAAGACAAACCGGGAACACCGGGGAGCTGTTTTTT.

The rearrangement joins TRBV9 to TRBJ2-3; 15 nucleotides match TRBD2. Germline CDR1 reads SGDLS; CDR2 reads YYNGEE. V dropped 3 bases and J dropped 8; count of bases not matched to a gene: 7. The CDR3 totals 16 residues. The CDR3 loop reads CASSGHPGLAGGTQYF. The CDR3 nucleotides are TGTGCCAGCAGCGGACACCCGGGACTAGCGGGAGGTACGCAGTATTTT.

This clone appeared once. This chain connects TRBV9 to TRBJ1-1; no clear D gene. V lost 0 bases and J lost 4, with 13 bases in between. CDR1 and CDR2 (germline): SGDLS, YYNGEE. This CDR3 has 15 amino acids. The CDR3 reads CASSVALDSGTEAFF. CDR3 in DNA: TGTGCCAGCAGCGTAGCCCTGGACTCCGGCACTGAAGCTTTCTTT.

The CDR3 here is CASSYPVRGETNEKLFF. CDR3 DNA sequence: TGTGCCAGCAGTTACCCCGTCCGTGGGGAAACTAATGAAAAACTGTTTTTT. This chain links TRBV6-2 or TRBV6-3 with TRBJ1-4; no clear D. The CDR3 is 17 amino acids. Germline values: CDR1 MNHEY, CDR2 SVGEGT. V was shortened by 2 bases and J by 1 base, with 14 bases between the two germline ends.

The gene calls are TRBV5-1 and TRBJ2-5, with 9 bases fitting TRBD1. CDR3 length: 14 residues. Unmatched junction bases numbered 6, after V lost 4 bases and J lost 5 bases. Germline V gene data show CDR1 as SGHRS and CDR2 as YFSETQ. Here the CDR3 reads CASSLGTGYETQYF. CDR3 DNA sequence: TGCGCCAGCAGCCTCGGGACAGGGTACGAGACCCAGTACTTC.

The CDR3 bases are TGTGCCAGTAGTATAGGCATCTCTGGAAACACCATATATTTT. Its translation is CASSIGISGNTIYF. This chain uses TRBV19 with TRBJ1-3; D call uncertain. The CDR3 runs 14 residues. Germline loops: CDR1 LNHDA, CDR2 SQIVND (reference sequence). Trimming removed 1 base at V and 0 bases at J, with 4 bases between.

This chain connects TRBV2 to TRBJ2-5; D may match TRBD1 or TRBD2 (6 bases each). The V end lost 8 bases, the J end lost 1 base, and 14 bases lay between the germline ends. The CDR3 length is 14 residues. The germline V gene has CDR1 SNHLY and CDR2 FYNNEI. The CDR3 bases are TGTGCCAGCGGTAGGGGGGAGTTCCAAGAGACCCAGTACTTC. Protein: CASGRGEFQETQYF. The whole variable domain, filled in from reference TRBV2 and TRBJ2-5, reads EPEVTQTPSHQVTQMGQEVILRCVPISNHLYFYWYRQILGQKVEFLVSFYNNEISEKSEIFDDQFSVERPDGSNFTLKIRSTKLEDSAMYFCASGRGEFQETQYFGPGTRLLVL.

The V gene is TRBV2, the J gene TRBJ2-7; no firm D call. From germline, CDR1 is SNHLY and CDR2 FYNNEI. V lost 7 bases and J lost 4, with 8 bases in between. CDR3 length equals 11 residues. In DNA form, the CDR3 reads TGTGCCAGCATATTTTATTACGAGCAGTACTTC. Amino acid sequence: CASIFYYEQYF.

The chain links TRBV30 to TRBJ2-5; D remains unclear. V was pared by 2 bases and J by 3 bases, with 4 bases between. The germline V gene has CDR1 GTSNPN and CDR2 SVGIG (reference sequence). The CDR3 has 11 amino acids. The CDR3, as DNA: TGTGCCTGGAGTAGCAAAGAGACCCAGTACTTC. Translated, it gives CAWSSKETQYF.

The chain joins TRBV2 to TRBJ1-2, with no clear D. The CDR3 runs 13 residues. Germline CDR1 reads SNHLY; CDR2 reads FYNNEI. Trimming stripped 2 bases from V and 7 bases from J, with 11 bases between. CDR3 DNA: TGTGCCAGCAGTGAAAGGTTGAGGGTTGGCTACACCTTC. Translated: CASSERLRVGYTF.

The chain couples TRBV4-1 to TRBJ2-3; 11 bases align to TRBD2. This CDR3 has 17 residues. Trimming removed 1 base from V and 2 bases from J; junction bases left unmatched: 5. Germline CDR1 reads MGHRA; CDR2 reads YSYEKL. CDR3 loop: CASSQGWGLADTDTQYF. The CDR3 region has the DNA TGCGCCAGCAGCCAAGGTTGGGGACTAGCGGACACAGATACGCAGTATTTT.

The J gene is TRBJ2-5, the V gene TRBV5-4; 12 nucleotides align to TRBD2. V lost 4 bases, J lost 1 base, and 5 bases stayed unmatched. Germline CDR1 is SGHNT and CDR2 is YYREEE (reference sequence). CDR3 length: 16 residues. DNA for the CDR3: TGTGCCAGCAGCCCGGCGACTAGCGGGGGCCAAGAGACCCAGTACTTC. This encodes CASSPATSGGQETQYF. Based on the CDR3 plus reference TRBV5-4 and TRBJ2-5, the full variable domain is ETGVTQSPTHLIKTRGQQVTLRCSSQSGHNTVSWYQQALGQGPQFIFQYYREEENGRGNFPPRFSGLQFPNYSSELNVNALELDDSALYLCASSPATSGGQETQYFGPGTRLLVL.

The rearrangement links TRBV10-3 to TRBJ2-7; TRBD1 agrees at 7 bases. The CDR3 is 18 residues long. Looked up from germline, CDR1 is ENHRY and CDR2 is SYGVKD. J lost 2 bases, V lost 6 bases, and 19 bases had no gene match. The CDR3 loop is CAIRGLAINGTATYEQYF. Written as DNA, the CDR3 is TGTGCCATCAGAGGGCTCGCCATAAACGGGACAGCGACCTACGAGCAGTACTTC.

The chain carries TRBV29-1 and TRBJ1-2; weak D call: TRBD1 (5 bases). This CDR3 contains 13 residues. V was shortened by 0 bases and J by 8 bases, with 13 bases between the two germline ends. Germline assignment: CDR1 SQVTM and CDR2 ANQGSEA. The CDR3 DNA follows: TGCAGCGTTGAAGATCCATACAGGAGGGGCTACACCTTC. It codes for CSVEDPYRRGYTF.